The 28 T cell receptor beta chains presented below share a single source sample, sequenced in a study of PD-L1 blockade in urothelial cancer. Assay: immunoSEQ multiplex PCR; the TCRdb copy retains only in-frame clones and omits some. The table records roughly 100,000 clones, over 65% of them present only once. Time point described: peripheral blood 6 weeks after treatment start. This sample comprised PBMCs, obtained around atezolizumab (anti-PD-L1) treatment. Receptors were obtained from a man aged 70 or older with urothelial cancer.

J is TRBJ2-7 and V is TRBV5-6; 7 bases are a match to TRBD1. The germline CDR1 and CDR2 sequences are SGHDT and YYEEEE. The CDR3 covers 16 residues. V gave up 0 bases and J gave up 2 bases; unmatched junction bases: 8. For the CDR3, the DNA is TGTGCCAGCAGCTTGGGGCTCACCGGGACAGCCTACGAGCAGTACTTC. Translating it yields CASSLGLTGTAYEQYF.

CDR3 DNA: TGCGCCAGCAGCTTGGTTGGACAGAACACTGAAGCTTTCTTT. This gives the protein CASSLVGQNTEAFF. The V call is TRBV5-1, the J call TRBJ1-1; D may be TRBD1 (5 bases). Trimming took 0 bases from V and 1 from J, leaving 7 bases between them. The CDR3 runs 14 residues. Germline V gene data show CDR1 as SGHRS and CDR2 as YFSETQ.

The gene calls are TRBV19 and TRBJ2-7; TRBD2 matches at 12 bases. V lost 8 bases and J lost 3; bases outside the gene matches: 2. There are 13 residues in the CDR3. Germline V CDR1 and CDR2: LNHDA, SQIVND (reference sequence). CDR3 amino acids: CASSTSGGYEQYF. In nucleotides, the CDR3 is TGTGCCAGTTCGACTAGCGGGGGCTACGAGCAGTACTTC.

The rearrangement uses TRBV28 and TRBJ1-5; 7 bases match TRBD1. The V and J ends lost 8 bases and 7 bases, in that order; junction bases with no gene match: 11. The CDR3 is 14 residues long. Germline values: CDR1 MDHEN, CDR2 SYDVKM. The CDR3 reads CASHQQGSGQPQHF. Here the CDR3 DNA reads TGTGCCAGCCACCAACAGGGGTCAGGGCAGCCCCAGCATTTT.

V usage is TRBV4-1 and J usage is TRBJ2-7; 8 bases are a match to TRBD2. The CDR3 spans 16 residues. V trimming: 0 bases; J trimming: 0 bases; junction bases outside the gene matches: 4. Germline-derived CDR1 and CDR2 are MGHRA and YSYEKL. CDR3 amino acids: CASSQEGLDVSYEQYF. CDR3 in DNA: TGCGCCAGCAGCCAAGAGGGACTAGACGTCTCCTACGAGCAGTACTTC.

The chain uses TRBV5-1 and TRBJ2-7; the match to TRBD2 covers 10 bases. Unmatched junction bases numbered 3, after V lost 0 bases and J lost 0 bases. The germline V gene has CDR1 SGHRS and CDR2 YFSETQ. The CDR3 runs to 16 residues. The CDR3 sequence is CASSLAVAGGSYEQYF. The CDR3 nucleotides are TGCGCCAGCAGCTTGGCCGTAGCGGGAGGCTCCTACGAGCAGTACTTC.

The chain recombines TRBV10-2 with TRBJ1-2, with 7 bases that match TRBD1. The CDR3 runs 16 residues. Looked up from germline, CDR1 is WSHSY and CDR2 is SAAADI. The V segment lost 2 bases and the J segment 6 bases; nucleotides outside the gene matches: 12. This chain's CDR3 is CASSEALRGRHNGYTF. The CDR3 DNA reads TGCGCCAGCAGTGAGGCCCTAAGGGGGCGTCATAATGGCTACACCTTC.

This chain links TRBV6-5 with TRBJ1-2; D unresolved. CDR3 length: 14 residues. V lost 6 bases and J 6 bases, leaving 17 bases between the germline ends. CDR1 is MNHEY, CDR2 SVGAGI, per germline. Here the CDR3 reads CASSRSTPGDGYTF. The CDR3, as DNA: TGTGCCAGCAGCCGTTCGACACCCGGTGATGGCTACACCTTC.

This clone was seen a few times. Written as DNA, the CDR3 is TGTGCCAGCAGCTTAGGACAGGGCAACACTGAAGCTTTCTTT. This gives the protein CASSLGQGNTEAFF. The gene calls are TRBV7-8 and TRBJ1-1; 7 positions agree with TRBD1. In germline, CDR1 is SGHVS, CDR2 FQNEAQ. Trimming removed 1 base from V and 2 bases from J; junction bases left unmatched: 1. The CDR3 consists of 14 residues.

The chain couples TRBV25-1 to TRBJ1-1; possibly TRBD1 for D (5 bases). The CDR3 is 13 residues long. The V gene lost 4 bases and the J gene lost 2 bases, with 8 bases spanning the gap. CDR1 and CDR2 from the germline V gene are MGHDK and SYGVNS. Here the CDR3 reads CASSATGNTEAFF. CDR3 coding DNA: TGTGCCAGCAGTGCAACAGGAAACACTGAAGCTTTCTTT.

A few counts support this clone. V is TRBV7-9 and J is TRBJ1-4, with 9 bases fitting TRBD1. After removal of 4 bases from V and 8 bases from J, the junction contained 5 bases not matched to a gene. The CDR3 covers 14 residues. Germline V gene data show CDR1 as SEHNR and CDR2 as FQNEAQ (reference sequence). CDR3 protein: CASSWTGVGEKLFF. The CDR3 bases are TGTGCCAGCAGCTGGACAGGGGTTGGGGAAAAACTGTTTTTT.

V usage is TRBV7-9 and J usage is TRBJ2-2; D unclear. The CDR3 has 15 amino acids. V was shortened by 1 base and J by 1 base, with 7 bases between the two germline ends. Germline values: CDR1 SEHNR, CDR2 FQNEAQ (reference sequence). This CDR3 is CASSLDAGNTGELFF. The CDR3 DNA is TGTGCCAGCAGCTTAGATGCAGGGAACACCGGGGAGCTGTTTTTT. The complete variable domain, with remaining parts taken from reference TRBV7-9 and TRBJ2-2, reads DTGVSQNPRHKITKRGQNVTFRCDPISEHNRLYWYRQTLGQGPEFLTYFQNEAQLEKSRLLSDRFSAERPKGSFSTLEIQRTEQGDSAMYLCASSLDAGNTGELFFGEGSRLTVL.

V usage is TRBV11-2 and J usage is TRBJ2-7; 8 bases line up with TRBD1. CDR3 size: 14 residues. V gave up 3 bases and J gave up 3 bases; unmatched junction bases: 4. CDR1 is SGHAT and CDR2 is FQNNGV in the germline V gene. CDR3: CASSLGQVNYEQYF. The DNA of the CDR3 is TGTGCCAGCAGCTTGGGACAGGTGAACTACGAGCAGTACTTC.

The gene calls are TRBV19 and TRBJ2-7; a possible D gene is TRBD1 (6 bases). CDR3 length equals 13 residues. The V gene's germline CDR1 is LNHDA and CDR2 SQIVND (reference sequence). V lost 9 bases to trimming and J lost 5 bases, with 17 bases between them. In nucleotides, the CDR3 is TGTGCCAGCTCACAGGGCCCTACCGACGAGCAGTACTTC. Its protein product is CASSQGPTDEQYF.

V and J are TRBV7-9 and TRBJ1-2; D uncertain. V was cut by 3 bases and J by 3 bases, with 8 bases left in between. Looked up from germline, CDR1 is SEHNR and CDR2 is FQNEAQ (reference sequence). The CDR3 loop spans 13 amino acids. The CDR3 reads CASSFEADYGYTF. The CDR3 DNA is TGTGCCAGCAGCTTTGAGGCAGACTATGGCTACACCTTC.

This chain connects TRBV5-4 to TRBJ2-7; TRBD1 matches 8 bases. Trimming took 0 bases from V and 5 from J; bases not matched to a gene: 10. This CDR3 has 16 amino acids. Per the germline V gene, CDR1 is SGHNT and CDR2 is YYREEE (reference sequence). The chain's CDR3 is CASSLDLTDRGHEQYF. CDR3 nucleotides: TGTGCCAGCAGCTTGGACCTGACCGACAGGGGACACGAGCAGTACTTC. Using reference TRBV5-4 and TRBJ2-7 for the parts outside the CDR3, the full variable domain is ETGVTQSPTHLIKTRGQQVTLRCSSQSGHNTVSWYQQALGQGPQFIFQYYREEENGRGNFPPRFSGLQFPNYSSELNVNALELDDSALYLCASSLDLTDRGHEQYFGPGTRLTVT.

This clone was seen repeatedly, ten times or more. V usage is TRBV30 and J usage is TRBJ1-1; D call uncertain. V gave up 0 bases and J gave up 1 base, with 6 bases separating them. Germline CDR1 and CDR2: GTSNPN and SVGIG (reference sequence). The CDR3 spans 13 residues. The CDR3 bases are TGTGCCTGGAGTGTCCTCCCGAACACTGAAGCTTTCTTT. Encoded protein: CAWSVLPNTEAFF.

This clone came up once. The gene calls are TRBV1 and TRBJ2-7; TRBD2 was called by the table and not checked on the DNA. TRBV1 is reported as a pseudogene. The CDR3 sequence is 13 residues long. CDR3 amino acids: CTRTSWLPYEQYF. The DNA of the CDR3 is TGCACCAGGACTAGTTGGCTCCCCTACGAGCAGTACTTC.

This clone was seen a few times. V and J are TRBV19 and TRBJ2-7, with TRBD1 matching over 7 bases. The CDR3 loop spans 14 amino acids. In germline, CDR1 is LNHDA, CDR2 SQIVND (reference sequence). With V trimmed by 5 bases and J by 1 base, 5 bases remained unmatched. As DNA, the CDR3 is TGTGCCAGTAGTCGACAGGGTCGGTCCTACGAGCAGTACTTC. It yields the protein CASSRQGRSYEQYF.

The chain couples TRBV6-1 to TRBJ1-3; D is possibly TRBD1 (5 bases). V was pared by 3 bases and J by 2 bases, with 5 bases between. Germline V gives CDR1 MNHNS, CDR2 SASEGT. The CDR3 covers 13 residues. The CDR3 nucleotides read TGTGCCAGCAGTGACAGGGCTGGAAACACCATATATTTT. As protein: CASSDRAGNTIYF.

The V call is TRBV27, the J call TRBJ1-5; D not resolved. V was shortened by 5 bases and J by 7 bases, with 15 bases between the two germline ends. Germline-derived CDR1 and CDR2 are MNHEY and SMNVEV (reference sequence). This CDR3 comprises 14 residues. The CDR3 loop is CASSINRGGQPQHF. As DNA, the CDR3 is TGTGCCAGCAGTATAAACAGAGGCGGGCAGCCCCAGCATTTT.

The chain is built from TRBV7-2 and TRBJ2-1; 7 nucleotides agree with TRBD2. V was pared by 7 bases and J by 0 bases, with 3 bases of the junction left unmatched. Per the germline V gene, CDR1 is SGHTA and CDR2 is FQGNSA. The CDR3 has 14 amino acids. CDR3 nucleotides: TGTGCCAGCAAGGCGGGAGACTCCTACAATGAGCAGTTCTTC. Translating it yields CASKAGDSYNEQFF.

This clone came up a few times. This chain uses TRBV5-1 with TRBJ1-1; D is uncertain. The CDR3 loop spans 17 amino acids. V was clipped by 0 bases and J by 1 base, with 16 bases between them. The germline V gene encodes CDR1 SGHRS and CDR2 YFSETQ. In DNA, the CDR3 is TGCGCCAGCAGCTTGGGAGATGAGGCTTGGAGGAACACTGAAGCTTTCTTT. This translates into CASSLGDEAWRNTEAFF.

The chain is built from TRBV6-1 and TRBJ1-6, with TRBD1 matching 8 bases. This CDR3 spans 15 amino acids. The V and J ends lost 5 bases and 7 bases, in that order; junction bases with no gene match: 7. CDR1 is MNHNS and CDR2 is SASEGT in the germline V gene. CDR3: CASSSPDRANSPLHF. In nucleotides, the CDR3 is TGTGCCAGCAGTAGTCCGGACAGGGCCAATTCACCCCTCCACTTT.

V is TRBV30 and J is TRBJ2-7; weak D call: TRBD2 (6 bases). The CDR3 covers 14 residues. V gave up 3 bases and J gave up 1 base, with 13 bases separating them. CDR1 is GTSNPN and CDR2 is SVGIG in the germline V gene (reference sequence). The CDR3 reads CAWRRTGRSYEQYF. The CDR3, as DNA: TGTGCCTGGAGGAGAACGGGGAGGTCCTACGAGCAGTACTTC.

This sequence joins TRBV30 and TRBJ1-1; a weak D match, TRBD1 (6 bases). The CDR3 length is 12 residues. Germline CDR1 reads GTSNPN; CDR2 reads SVGIG (reference sequence). With 2 bases removed from V and 8 bases from J, the gap between germline ends came to 12 bases. CDR3 nucleotide sequence: TGTGCCTGGAGTATGTCAGGGGAGGAAGCTTTCTTT. Protein: CAWSMSGEEAFF.

The rearrangement uses TRBV27 and TRBJ2-6, with D tentatively TRBD1 (6 bases). Trimming removed 4 bases from V and 0 bases from J, with 16 bases in between. In germline, CDR1 is MNHEY, CDR2 SMNVEV (reference sequence). The CDR3 covers 18 residues. Here the CDR3 reads CASSSPRGPHSGANVLTF. CDR3 sequence (DNA): TGTGCCAGCAGTTCCCCCAGGGGACCCCACTCTGGGGCCAACGTCCTGACTTTC.

This chain links TRBV29-1 with TRBJ2-2; 12 nucleotides agree with TRBD1. There are 13 residues in the CDR3. With V trimmed by 7 bases and J by 8 bases, 5 bases remained unmatched. Germline V gene lookup returns CDR1 SQVTM and CDR2 ANQGSEA. The CDR3 loop is CSAGDRGPGELFF. CDR3 nucleotide sequence: TGCAGCGCTGGGGACAGGGGGCCAGGGGAGCTGTTTTTT.